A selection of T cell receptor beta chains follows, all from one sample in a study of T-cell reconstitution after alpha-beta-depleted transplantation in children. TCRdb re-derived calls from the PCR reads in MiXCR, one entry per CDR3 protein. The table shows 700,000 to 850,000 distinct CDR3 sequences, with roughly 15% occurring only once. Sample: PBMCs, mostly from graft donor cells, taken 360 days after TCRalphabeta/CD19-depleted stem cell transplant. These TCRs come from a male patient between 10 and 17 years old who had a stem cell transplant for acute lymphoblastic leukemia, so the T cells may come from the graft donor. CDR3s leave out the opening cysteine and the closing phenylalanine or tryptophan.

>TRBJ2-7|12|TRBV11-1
ASSPGLAKLGQY
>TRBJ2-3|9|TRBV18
ASSPQDTQY
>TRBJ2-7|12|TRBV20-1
SARASGRAYEQY
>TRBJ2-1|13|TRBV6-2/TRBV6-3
ASSLSGRDYNEQF
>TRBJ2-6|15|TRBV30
AWRGLAGASGANVLT
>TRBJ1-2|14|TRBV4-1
ASSQVKGTGYHGYT
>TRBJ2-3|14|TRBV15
ATSRAGRSSTDTQY
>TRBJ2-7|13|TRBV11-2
ASSFAGGPYYEQY
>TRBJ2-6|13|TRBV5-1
ASSSPHSGANVLT
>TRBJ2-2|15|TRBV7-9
ASSLGWQGSNTGELF
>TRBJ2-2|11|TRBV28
ASLGWGERELF
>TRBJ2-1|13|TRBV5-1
ASSLSVTGYNEQF
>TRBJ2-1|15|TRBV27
ASIFRFRSAGDNEQF
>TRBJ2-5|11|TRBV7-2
ASSLVPGQGKY
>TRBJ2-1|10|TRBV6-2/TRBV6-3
ASTKRSGEQF
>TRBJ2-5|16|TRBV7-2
ASSLAGLAGGLRETQY
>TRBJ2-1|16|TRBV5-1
ASSLGPTSGGVNNEQF
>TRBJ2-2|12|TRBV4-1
ASSQVGGMGELF
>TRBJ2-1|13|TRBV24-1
ATRPTPSSYNEQF
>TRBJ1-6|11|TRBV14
ASSPSNRSPLH
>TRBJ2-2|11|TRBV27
ASSTRGMGELF